These T cell receptor beta chains were read from a single sample in a study of CD8 T cells in Susac syndrome. One entry per CDR3 protein, called by TCRdb with MiXCR from the immunoSEQ multiplex PCR reads. The sample lists about 440,000 distinct CDR3 sequences; approximately 89% were seen once. The source material was CD8+ T cells from PBMCs. These receptors originate from a human donor with multiple sclerosis. Both conserved end residues are part of each CDR3. D genes are given only for firm matches. Where a row states a size, it is once, few, many or the class of an expanded clone; other rows omit it.

J: TRBJ1-4; size: .; D: .; V: TRBV4-1; CDR3: CASSHKQGGNEKLFF; DNA: TGCGCCAGCAGCCATAAACAGGGAGGCAATGAAAAACTGTTTTTT
J: TRBJ2-7; size: few; D: TRBD2; V: TRBV20-1; CDR3: CSAPVTSGIYEQYF; DNA: TGCAGTGCACCTGTGACTAGCGGGATCTACGAGCAGTACTTC
J: TRBJ2-1; size: .; D: .; V: TRBV19; CDR3: CASSIVDLSEQFF; DNA: TGTGCCAGTAGTATAGTGGACCTCAGTGAGCAGTTCTTC
J: TRBJ1-5; size: .; D: .; V: TRBV20-1; CDR3: CSARVLLTEIGNQPQHF; DNA: TGCAGTGCTAGAGTCCTGCTGACAGAAATCGGCAATCAGCCCCAGCATTTT
J: TRBJ2-4; size: .; D: TRBD1; V: TRBV20-1; CDR3: CSAGPGQGAQGAKNIQYF; DNA: TGCAGTGCTGGACCGGGACAGGGGGCCCAAGGGGCCAAAAACATTCAGTACTTC
J: TRBJ2-7; size: .; D: .; V: TRBV29-1; CDR3: CSVEYRFVQYF; DNA: TGCAGCGTTGAATATCGCTTCGTGCAGTACTTC
J: TRBJ2-3; size: .; D: .; V: TRBV12-3/TRBV12-4; CDR3: CASRRTGTSATDTQYF; DNA: TGTGCCAGCAGGCGTACAGGGACCTCCGCCACAGATACGCAGTATTTT
J: TRBJ1-1; size: .; D: .; V: TRBV12-3/TRBV12-4; CDR3: CASSPERGAREAFF; DNA: TGTGCCAGCAGCCCTGAAAGGGGGGCCCGTGAAGCTTTCTTT
J: TRBJ1-5; size: once; D: .; V: TRBV5-6; CDR3: CASSLGGDTNQPQHF; DNA: TGTGCCAGCAGCTTGGGAGGGGATACGAATCAGCCCCAGCATTTT
J: TRBJ1-1; size: .; D: .; V: TRBV29-1; CDR3: CSGAGLGTEAFF; DNA: TGCAGCGGGGCGGGGTTGGGAACTGAAGCTTTCTTT
J: TRBJ2-7; size: .; D: .; V: TRBV2; CDR3: CASSFLGQLNPYEQYF; DNA: TGTGCCAGCAGTTTCCTCGGTCAGCTGAACCCCTACGAGCAGTACTTC
J: TRBJ1-3; size: .; D: .; V: TRBV27; CDR3: CASSLRGGGNTIYF; DNA: TGTGCCAGCAGTTTACGGGGGGGTGGAAACACCATATATTTT
J: TRBJ2-3; size: .; D: TRBD2; V: TRBV29-1; CDR3: CGVIFLAGGPPDTQYF; DNA: TGCGGCGTGATCTTTCTAGCGGGAGGGCCCCCAGATACGCAGTATTTT
J: TRBJ2-2; size: .; D: .; V: TRBV28; CDR3: CASSLPRVTGELFF; DNA: TGTGCCAGCAGTTTACCCAGGGTCACCGGGGAGCTGTTTTTT
J: TRBJ2-1; size: .; D: .; V: TRBV12-3/TRBV12-4; CDR3: CASSLVDSYNEQFF; DNA: TGTGCCAGCAGTTTAGTGGACTCCTACAATGAGCAGTTCTTC
J: TRBJ1-1; size: few; D: TRBD1; V: TRBV27; CDR3: CASSLPGQGNTEAFF; DNA: TGTGCCAGCAGTTTACCGGGACAGGGGAACACTGAAGCTTTCTTT
J: TRBJ1-3; size: .; D: .; V: TRBV7-2; CDR3: CASSSRDPGSDTIYF; DNA: TGTGCCAGCAGTAGCCGGGACCCAGGGTCGGACACCATATATTTT
J: TRBJ1-1; size: .; D: TRBD1; V: TRBV7-8; CDR3: CASSLPRTGSNTEAFF; DNA: TGTGCCAGCAGCTTACCCAGGACAGGTTCCAACACTGAAGCTTTCTTT
J: TRBJ2-7; size: .; D: .; V: TRBV30; CDR3: CAWSSPNPRDEQYF; DNA: TGTGCCTGGAGTTCCCCCAACCCACGGGACGAGCAGTACTTC
J: TRBJ2-1; size: .; D: TRBD2; V: TRBV27; CDR3: CASSPAASGTHEQFF; DNA: TGTGCCAGCAGTCCAGCGGCTAGCGGGACCCATGAGCAGTTCTTC
J: TRBJ2-5; size: .; D: TRBD2; V: TRBV7-9; CDR3: CASSSPTSGGQETQYF; DNA: TGTGCCAGCAGCTCTCCGACTAGCGGGGGCCAAGAGACCCAGTACTTC
J: TRBJ1-1; size: .; D: TRBD1; V: TRBV27; CDR3: CASRHTGVNTEAFF; DNA: TGTGCCAGCAGACATACAGGGGTGAACACTGAAGCTTTCTTT
J: TRBJ2-1; size: .; D: .; V: TRBV6-5; CDR3: CASSYSFQGGRVNEQFF; DNA: TGTGCCAGCAGTTACTCGTTTCAGGGGGGTAGGGTCAATGAGCAGTTCTTC
J: TRBJ2-3; size: few; D: .; V: TRBV7-2; CDR3: CASSPPEGETDTQYF; DNA: TGTGCCAGCAGTCCCCCGGAAGGGGAGACAGATACGCAGTATTTT
J: TRBJ1-1; size: once; D: TRBD1; V: TRBV4-1; CDR3: CASSLGQGARGAFF; DNA: TGCGCCAGCAGTCTCGGACAGGGGGCAAGAGGAGCTTTCTTT
J: TRBJ2-1; size: .; D: .; V: TRBV7-6; CDR3: CASSPNPDYASPNEQFF; DNA: TGTGCCAGCAGCCCTAACCCGGACTACGCCTCACCCAATGAGCAGTTCTTC
J: TRBJ2-7; size: .; D: .; V: TRBV20-1; CDR3: CSARALTGATYEQYF; DNA: TGCAGTGCTAGGGCTTTGACGGGGGCCACCTACGAGCAGTACTTC
J: TRBJ2-7; size: .; D: TRBD2; V: TRBV27; CDR3: CASSLSPWTSGYEQYF; DNA: TGTGCCAGCAGTTTATCCCCCTGGACTAGCGGGTACGAGCAGTACTTC
J: TRBJ2-7; size: .; D: TRBD2; V: TRBV11-2; CDR3: CASSLVTSGPLYEQYF; DNA: TGTGCCAGCAGCTTAGTCACTAGCGGGCCCCTCTACGAGCAGTACTTC
J: TRBJ2-7; size: .; D: TRBD2; V: TRBV4-1; CDR3: CASSQDVTSVSYEQYF; DNA: TGCGCCAGCAGCCAAGATGTAACTAGCGTCTCCTACGAGCAGTACTTC
J: TRBJ2-5; size: .; D: .; V: TRBV5-4; CDR3: CASRPETANQETQYF; DNA: TGTGCCAGCAGACCTGAGACCGCTAACCAAGAGACCCAGTACTTC
J: TRBJ2-7; size: .; D: .; V: TRBV19; CDR3: CASTTSGEQYF; DNA: TGTGCCAGTACGACTTCGGGCGAGCAGTACTTC
J: TRBJ1-1; size: .; D: TRBD1; V: TRBV4-1; CDR3: CASSQGAGGWTEAFF; DNA: TGCGCCAGCAGCCAAGGGGCAGGGGGATGGACTGAAGCTTTCTTT
J: TRBJ1-1; size: .; D: .; V: TRBV5-1; CDR3: CASSLTGNGNTEAFF; DNA: TGCGCCAGCAGCTTGACGGGAAATGGGAACACTGAAGCTTTCTTT
J: TRBJ2-1; size: .; D: .; V: TRBV27; CDR3: CASSPTGLWNEQFF; DNA: TGTGCCAGCAGCCCGACTGGACTGTGGAATGAGCAGTTCTTC
J: TRBJ2-3; size: .; D: TRBD1; V: TRBV7-9; CDR3: CASRWDRGRPDTQYF; DNA: TGTGCCAGCAGGTGGGACAGGGGGCGCCCAGATACGCAGTATTTT
J: TRBJ2-7; size: .; D: .; V: TRBV11-2; CDR3: CASSSESQGSYEQYF; DNA: TGTGCCAGCAGCTCCGAAAGTCAAGGGAGCTACGAGCAGTACTTC
J: TRBJ2-7; size: .; D: .; V: TRBV4-1; CDR3: CASSQGSGADYEQYF; DNA: TGCGCCAGCAGCCAAGGTAGCGGAGCCGACTACGAGCAGTACTTC
J: TRBJ2-7; size: .; D: .; V: TRBV29-1; CDR3: CSVEERDPYEQYF; DNA: TGCAGCGTTGAGGAGCGAGATCCCTACGAGCAGTACTTC
J: TRBJ2-2; size: .; D: .; V: TRBV4-1; CDR3: CASGIHLNTGELFF; DNA: TGCGCCAGCGGGATTCACCTGAACACCGGGGAGCTGTTTTTT
J: TRBJ2-7; size: .; D: .; V: TRBV19; CDR3: CASMEVDGGEQYF; DNA: TGCGCCAGTATGGAGGTCGACGGGGGAGAGCAGTACTTC
J: TRBJ1-3; size: .; D: .; V: TRBV4-1; CDR3: CASSQVDLQGWRNTIYF; DNA: TGCGCCAGCAGCCAAGTTGATCTTCAGGGATGGAGAAACACCATATATTTT
J: TRBJ1-1; size: .; D: TRBD1; V: TRBV27; CDR3: CASSLWTGPEAFF; DNA: TGTGCCAGCAGTTTATGGACAGGGCCTGAAGCTTTCTTT
J: TRBJ1-1; size: .; D: .; V: TRBV5-1; CDR3: CASSSASSHEAFF; DNA: TGCGCCAGCAGCTCCGCGTCCAGCCATGAAGCTTTCTTT